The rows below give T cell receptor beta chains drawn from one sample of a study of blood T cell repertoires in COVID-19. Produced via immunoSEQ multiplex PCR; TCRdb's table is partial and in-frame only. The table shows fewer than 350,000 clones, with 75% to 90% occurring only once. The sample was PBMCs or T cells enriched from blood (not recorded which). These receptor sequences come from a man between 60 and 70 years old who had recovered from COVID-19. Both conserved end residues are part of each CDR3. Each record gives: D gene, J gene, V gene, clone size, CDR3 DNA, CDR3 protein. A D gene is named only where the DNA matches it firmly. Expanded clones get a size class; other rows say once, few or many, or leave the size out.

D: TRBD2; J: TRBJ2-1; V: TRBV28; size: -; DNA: TGTGCCAGCACCCCCGGAGCGGGAGGGCCATACAATGAGCAGTTCTTC; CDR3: CASTPGAGGPYNEQFF
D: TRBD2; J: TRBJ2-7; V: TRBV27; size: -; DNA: TGTGCCAGCAGTCCCAGGGGTAGCGGGAGGAGGTACGAGCAGTACTTC; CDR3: CASSPRGSGRRYEQYF
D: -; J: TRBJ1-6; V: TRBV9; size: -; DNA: TGTGCCAGCAGCGTAGGAAGGTTGGGGGGGTCACCCCTCCACTTT; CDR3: CASSVGRLGGSPLHF
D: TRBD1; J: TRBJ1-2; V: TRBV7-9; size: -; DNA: TGTGCCAGCGGAGGGGACAGAGTTAACTATGGCTACACCTTC; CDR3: CASGGDRVNYGYTF
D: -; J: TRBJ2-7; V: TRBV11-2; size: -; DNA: TGTGCCAGCAGCTTAGCGATCCTGACTAGCTACGAGCAGTACTTC; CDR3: CASSLAILTSYEQYF
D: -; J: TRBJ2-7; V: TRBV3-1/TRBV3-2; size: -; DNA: TGTGCCAGCAGCCAAGATATGGCAGTAACCTCCTACGAGCAGTACTTC; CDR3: CASSQDMAVTSYEQYF
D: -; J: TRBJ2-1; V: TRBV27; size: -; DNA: TGTGCCAGCAGTTTACTCCTAGCTCGCAATGAGCAGTTCTTC; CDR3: CASSLLLARNEQFF
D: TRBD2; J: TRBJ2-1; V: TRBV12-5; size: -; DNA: TGTGCTAGTGGTTTTCCGCTAGCGGGAGGGCCCAGCTCCTACAATGAGCAGTTCTTC; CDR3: CASGFPLAGGPSSYNEQFF
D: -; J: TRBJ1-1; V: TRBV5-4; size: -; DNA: TGTGCCAGCAGCTCCTTTTCTGGGGGGAAAACTGAAGCTTTCTTT; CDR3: CASSSFSGGKTEAFF
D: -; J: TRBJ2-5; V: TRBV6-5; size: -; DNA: TGTGCCAGCAGTTACTCAAGACGAGGCGAGACCCAGTACTTC; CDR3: CASSYSRRGETQYF
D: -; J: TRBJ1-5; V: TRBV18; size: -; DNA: TGTGCCAGCTCCGCTGGGAGAGATCAGCCCCAGCATTTT; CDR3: CASSAGRDQPQHF
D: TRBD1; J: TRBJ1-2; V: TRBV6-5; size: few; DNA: TGTGCCAGCAGTTTGGGACAGGGCGGAGGCTACACCTTC; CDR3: CASSLGQGGGYTF
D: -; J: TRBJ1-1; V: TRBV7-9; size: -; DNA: TGTGCCAGCAGCCAATCCTATGGGAGCACTGAAGCTTTCTTT; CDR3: CASSQSYGSTEAFF
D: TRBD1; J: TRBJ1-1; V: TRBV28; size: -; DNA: TGTGCCAGCAGTTTATTTGGGACAGGGAGCACTGAAGCTTTCTTT; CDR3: CASSLFGTGSTEAFF
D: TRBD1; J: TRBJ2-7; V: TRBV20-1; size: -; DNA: TGCAGTGCTAGTGAATCCGGGACAGGATTCTACGAGCAGTACTTC; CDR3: CSASESGTGFYEQYF
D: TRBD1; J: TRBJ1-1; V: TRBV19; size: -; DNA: TGTGCCAGTAGTATAAGCAGACAGGGAACTGAAGCTTTCTTT; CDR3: CASSISRQGTEAFF
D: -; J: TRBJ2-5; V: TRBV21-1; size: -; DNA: TGTGCCAGCAAGCACCGGACAGGAAAAGAGACCCAGTACTTC; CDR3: CASKHRTGKETQYF
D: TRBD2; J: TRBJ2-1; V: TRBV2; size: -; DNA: TGTGCCAGCCGGGTAGCGGGAGGCCGAGGTGAGCAGTTCTTC; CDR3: CASRVAGGRGEQFF
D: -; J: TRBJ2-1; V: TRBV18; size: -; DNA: TGTGCCAGCTCACCACCGCTTACCGGGAACTACAATGAGCAGTTCTTC; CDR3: CASSPPLTGNYNEQFF
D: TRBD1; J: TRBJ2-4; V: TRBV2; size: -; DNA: TGTGCCAGCAGTGACGAGGGGGCTCGGAACATTCAGTACTTC; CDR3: CASSDEGARNIQYF
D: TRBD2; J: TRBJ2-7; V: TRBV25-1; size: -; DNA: TGTGCCAGCAGTGGGCCGGGAGGTGGGCAGTACTTC; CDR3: CASSGPGGGQYF
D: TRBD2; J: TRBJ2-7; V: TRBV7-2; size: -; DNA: TGTGCCAGCAGCTTAGTGCTAGCGGTTAGCTCCTACGAGCAGTACTTC; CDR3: CASSLVLAVSSYEQYF
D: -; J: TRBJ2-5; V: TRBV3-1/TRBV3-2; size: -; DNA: TGTGCCAGCAGCCAAGGGGAAGTATCGGGGAGTGCCCAGTACTTC; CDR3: CASSQGEVSGSAQYF
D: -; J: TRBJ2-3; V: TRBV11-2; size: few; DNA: TGTGCCAGCAGCTTTGGGCGGGCGCAGCATAGCACAGATACGCAGTATTTT; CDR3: CASSFGRAQHSTDTQYF
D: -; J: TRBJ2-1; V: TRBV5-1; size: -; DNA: TGCGCCAGCAGCTTGGACAGGGCAGGGAATGAGCAGTTCTTC; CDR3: CASSLDRAGNEQFF
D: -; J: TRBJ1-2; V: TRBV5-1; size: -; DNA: TGCGCCAGCAGCTTGGCGGGGGTCTATGGCTACACCTTC; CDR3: CASSLAGVYGYTF
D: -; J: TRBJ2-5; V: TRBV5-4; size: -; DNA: TGTGCCAGCAGGAGGGGAGCGGGACAACAAGAGACCCAGTACTTC; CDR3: CASRRGAGQQETQYF
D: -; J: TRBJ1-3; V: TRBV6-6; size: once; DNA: TGTGCCAGCAGAAGGGGTAGCTCTGGAAACACCATATATTTT; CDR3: CASRRGSSGNTIYF
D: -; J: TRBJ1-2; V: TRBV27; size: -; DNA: TGTGCCACCCTCAGTCCGGGGTCTAACTATGGCTACACCTTC; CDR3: CATLSPGSNYGYTF
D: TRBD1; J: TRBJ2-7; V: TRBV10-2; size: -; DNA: TGCGCCAGCAGTCGATCTGGACAGGGGTCTTCCTACGAGCAGTACTTC; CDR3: CASSRSGQGSSYEQYF
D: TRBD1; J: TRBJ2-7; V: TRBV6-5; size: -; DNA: TGTGCCAGCAGTTACGGGACAGGGGTTTACGAGCAGTACTTC; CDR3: CASSYGTGVYEQYF
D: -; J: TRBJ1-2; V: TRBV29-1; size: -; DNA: TGCAGCGTCGGCGACAGGTCCTATGGCTACACCTTC; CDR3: CSVGDRSYGYTF
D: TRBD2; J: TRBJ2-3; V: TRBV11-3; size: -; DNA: TGTGCCAGCAGCCTTAGCGGGAGCTCAGATACGCAGTATTTT; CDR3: CASSLSGSSDTQYF
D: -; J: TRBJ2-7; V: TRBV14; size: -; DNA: TGTGCCAGCAGCCAAGGTTCGGCAGGGAGGACCGAGCAGTACTTC; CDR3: CASSQGSAGRTEQYF
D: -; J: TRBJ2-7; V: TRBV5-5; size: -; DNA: TGTGCCAGCAGCTTTTTGCCGGGATTCAGCTACGAGCAGTACTTC; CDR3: CASSFLPGFSYEQYF
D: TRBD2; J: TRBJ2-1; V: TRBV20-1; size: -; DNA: TGCAGTGCTAGTTTAAGCGGGAGGGCCCTTGAGCAGTTCTTC; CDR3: CSASLSGRALEQFF
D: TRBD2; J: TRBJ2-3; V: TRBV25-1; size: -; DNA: TGTGCCAGCAGTGAGGGAGGGGCTACAGATACGCAGTATTTT; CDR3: CASSEGGATDTQYF
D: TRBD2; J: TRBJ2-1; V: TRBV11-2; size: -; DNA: TGTGCCAGCAGCCCCAGACTAGCGGTTTCCTACAATGAGCAGTTCTTC; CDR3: CASSPRLAVSYNEQFF
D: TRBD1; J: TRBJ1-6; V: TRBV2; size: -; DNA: TGTGCCAGCAGTGACCCAGGGACAGGGGTAAATTCACCCCTCCACTTT; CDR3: CASSDPGTGVNSPLHF
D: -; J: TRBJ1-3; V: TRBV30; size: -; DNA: TGTGCCTGGAGCTTGACAGCCTCTGGAAACACCATATATTTT; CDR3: CAWSLTASGNTIYF
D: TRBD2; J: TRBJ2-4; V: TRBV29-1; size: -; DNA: TGCAGCGTTCCCGGGACTAGCGGGAGGGCCGGAGACATTCAGTACTTC; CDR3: CSVPGTSGRAGDIQYF